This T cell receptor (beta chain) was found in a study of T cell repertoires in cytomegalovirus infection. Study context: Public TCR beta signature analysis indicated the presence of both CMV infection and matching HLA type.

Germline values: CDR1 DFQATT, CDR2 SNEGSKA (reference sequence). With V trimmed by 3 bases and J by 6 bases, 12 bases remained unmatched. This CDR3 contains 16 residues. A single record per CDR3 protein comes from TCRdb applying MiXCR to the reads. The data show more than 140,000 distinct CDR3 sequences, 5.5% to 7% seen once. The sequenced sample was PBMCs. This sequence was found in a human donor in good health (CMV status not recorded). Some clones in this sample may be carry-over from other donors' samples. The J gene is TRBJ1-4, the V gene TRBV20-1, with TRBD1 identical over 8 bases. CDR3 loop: CSASAGTGAGYEKLFF. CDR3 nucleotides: TGCAGTGCTAGTGCCGGGACAGGCGCGGGATATGAAAAACTGTTTTTT.